A single sample is the source of the 28 T cell receptor beta chains below, sequenced in a study of blood T cell repertoires in COVID-19 (dated by TCRdb to the early 2020s). Receptor libraries were prepared by the immunoSEQ multiplex PCR assay. TCRdb carries this immuneACCESS record with in-frame sequences only. Its versions omit some clonotypes, under half of them owing to an unresolved V gene in the studies checked, with the rest unexplained. This sample is represented by about 11,000 clones; almost 90% of them were singletons. The top ten clones comprise around 10% of the sample. The sample comprised peripheral blood. The receptors originated from a human donor in a cohort sampled during active COVID-19.

This chain links TRBV5-5 with TRBJ1-4, with unresolved D. CDR1 SGHKS and CDR2 YYEKEE come from the germline V gene (reference sequence). The CDR3 is made up of 16 amino acids. V lost 6 bases and J 7 bases, leaving 22 bases between the germline ends. CDR3 sequence reads: CASNPPGGYGGEKLFF. CDR3 coding DNA: TGTGCCAGCAACCCGCCTGGTGGATACGGCGGTGAAAAACTGTTTTTT.

The V gene is TRBV15, the J gene TRBJ2-5; the match to TRBD1 covers 8 bases. This CDR3 is built from 17 residues. From germline, CDR1 is LNHNV and CDR2 YYDKDF (reference sequence). V shed 2 bases, J shed 1 base, and the junction held 9 bases outside the gene matches. For the CDR3, the DNA is TGTGCCACCAGCAGAATAACAGGGGGTCCACTCCAAGAGACCCAGTACTTC. Translating gives CATSRITGGPLQETQYF.

The chain carries TRBV29-1 and TRBJ2-3, with 9 bases lining up with TRBD1. V gave up 6 bases and J gave up 2 bases; unmatched junction bases: 3. Germline assignment: CDR1 SQVTM and CDR2 ANQGSEA. CDR3 length: 13 residues. CDR3 sequence: CSVGQGFTDTQYF. CDR3 nucleotide sequence: TGCAGCGTGGGACAGGGATTCACAGATACGCAGTATTTT.

This rearrangement joins TRBV7-6 to TRBJ1-1; D is perhaps TRBD1 (6 bases). The CDR3 sequence is 16 residues long. With 5 bases removed from V and 3 bases from J, the gap between germline ends came to 19 bases. Germline V gene sequence: CDR1 SGHVS, CDR2 FNYEAQ. Here the CDR3 DNA reads TGTGCCAGCAGCCCCCTGGGGGGGGCGAGTTACACTGAAGCTTTCTTT. It translates to CASSPLGGASYTEAFF.

V gene TRBV7-8 combines with J gene TRBJ1-4; a possible D gene is TRBD1 (5 bases). This CDR3 has 15 amino acids. Germline CDR1 is SGHVS and CDR2 is FQNEAQ. V shed 1 base and J shed 4 bases, with 10 bases lying between them. DNA of the CDR3: TGTGCCAGCAGCTTAGACGGGGGGGGTAATGAAAAACTGTTTTTT. Translation gives CASSLDGGGNEKLFF. Filled out from reference TRBV7-8 and TRBJ1-4, the complete variable domain reads GAGVSQSPRYKVAKRGQDVALRCDPISGHVSLFWYQQALGQGPEFLTYFQNEAQLDKSGLPSDRFFAERPEGSVSTLKIQRTQQEDSAVYLCASSLDGGGNEKLFFGSGTQLSVL.

The rearrangement links TRBV5-1 to TRBJ2-7; TRBD2 matches 8 bases. Trimming cost V 0 bases and J 1 base; bases outside gene matches: 3. CDR1 SGHRS and CDR2 YFSETQ come from the germline V gene. The CDR3 totals 15 residues. CDR3 in amino acids: CASSLVTSGSYEQYF. CDR3 in DNA: TGCGCCAGCAGCTTGGTAACTAGCGGATCCTACGAGCAGTACTTC.

The gene calls are TRBV10-3 and TRBJ1-1; TRBD1 matches at 10 bases. Germline trimming cut 6 bases from V and 0 bases from J; bases unmatched to any gene: 7. CDR1 ENHRY and CDR2 SYGVKD come from the germline V gene. This CDR3 comprises 16 residues. CDR3 coding DNA: TGTGCCATCAGCGTCACTGGACAGGGGGTGAACACTGAAGCTTTCTTT. Protein: CAISVTGQGVNTEAFF.

This chain links TRBV6-5 with TRBJ1-2, with D tentatively TRBD1 (5 bases). The CDR3 is made up of 15 amino acids. The germline V gene has CDR1 MNHEY and CDR2 SVGAGI. The V gene lost 0 bases and the J gene lost 8 bases, with 16 bases spanning the gap. This chain's CDR3 is CASSYSKGFQGGYTF. CDR3 nucleotide sequence: TGTGCCAGCAGTTACTCGAAGGGGTTTCAGGGCGGCTACACCTTC.

The rearrangement links TRBV29-1 to TRBJ1-1; 8 bases map to TRBD1. V trimming: 4 bases; J trimming: 5 bases; junction bases outside the gene matches: 6. CDR3 size: 13 residues. The germline V gene encodes CDR1 SQVTM and CDR2 ANQGSEA. The CDR3, as DNA: TGCAGCGTTGGACGACAGGGGTGGACTGAAGCTTTCTTT. Translation: CSVGRQGWTEAFF.

This clone was seen just once. The chain links TRBV28 to TRBJ2-1, with D perhaps matching TRBD1 (6 bases). Germline-derived CDR1 and CDR2 are MDHEN and SYDVKM. V was clipped by 7 bases and J by 5 bases, with 18 bases between them. CDR3 size: 15 residues. The CDR3 region has the DNA TGTGCCAGCACCCCCGTGGGGGCCGCCCACAATGAGCAGTTCTTC. Protein: CASTPVGAAHNEQFF.

This chain connects TRBV6-1 to TRBJ1-1, with 12 bases matching TRBD1. This CDR3 is built from 15 residues. V shed 3 bases and J 7 bases; nucleotides not matched to a gene: 6. CDR1 MNHNS and CDR2 SASEGT come from the germline V gene. DNA of the CDR3: TGTGCCAGCAGTGACAGGGACAGGGGGCTTAGTGAAGCTTTCTTT. Translated, it gives CASSDRDRGLSEAFF.

The chain is built from TRBV5-4 and TRBJ2-1, with 10 bases matching TRBD2. Germline CDR1 is SGHNT and CDR2 is YYREEE (reference sequence). The V segment lost 0 bases and the J segment 6 bases; nucleotides outside the gene matches: 3. This CDR3 region has 15 residues. The CDR3 protein is CASSLALAGGNEQFF. The CDR3, as DNA: TGTGCCAGCAGCTTGGCTTTAGCGGGGGGCAATGAGCAGTTCTTC.

V gene TRBV7-2 combines with J gene TRBJ2-3, with D tentatively TRBD1 (5 bases). This CDR3 region has 16 residues. Looked up from germline, CDR1 is SGHTA and CDR2 is FQGNSA. V was pared by 7 bases and J by 0 bases, with 17 bases between. CDR3 DNA: TGTGCCAGCACCCTCCAGGGTCCTCCTAGCACAGATACGCAGTATTTT. Protein sequence: CASTLQGPPSTDTQYF.

The rearrangement links TRBV30 to TRBJ1-1; 9 bases fit TRBD1. CDR1 is GTSNPN, CDR2 SVGIG, per germline (reference sequence). The CDR3 has 14 residues. Trimming at V came to 8 bases and at J to 4 bases, leaving 11 bases not matched to a gene. CDR3 amino acids: CARRDRAGSTEAFF. CDR3 coding DNA: TGTGCCCGCCGGGACAGGGCGGGGAGCACTGAAGCTTTCTTT.

This clone appeared once. V and J are TRBV4-1 and TRBJ2-6; D gene ambiguous. V lost 5 bases, J lost 0 bases, and 8 bases lay in between. Germline V gene lookup returns CDR1 MGHRA and CDR2 YSYEKL. CDR3 length: 15 amino acids. The CDR3 reads CASSETRSGANVLTF. For the CDR3, the DNA is TGCGCCAGCAGCGAGACTCGCTCTGGGGCCAACGTCCTGACTTTC.

This chain links TRBV10-3 with TRBJ1-1, with D possibly being TRBD1 (5 bases). This CDR3 spans 13 amino acids. Trimming removed 10 bases at V and 3 bases at J, with 15 bases between. CDR1 is ENHRY and CDR2 is SYGVKD in the germline V gene. This CDR3 is CANKGSGDTEAFF. The CDR3 DNA follows: TGTGCCAACAAGGGGTCCGGAGACACTGAAGCTTTCTTT.

Written as DNA, the CDR3 is TGCAGCGTTGAAGCTAGCTGGGAGACCCAGTACTTC. Protein sequence: CSVEASWETQYF. The chain is built from TRBV29-1 and TRBJ2-5, with D maybe TRBD2 (5 bases). In germline, CDR1 is SQVTM, CDR2 ANQGSEA. This CDR3 is 12 amino acids long. The germline V and J ends were trimmed by 1 base and 5 bases, with 8 bases remaining between them.

This chain links TRBV2 with TRBJ2-2; TRBD1 agrees at 11 bases. With V trimmed by 5 bases and J by 5 bases, 7 bases remained unmatched. In germline, CDR1 is SNHLY, CDR2 FYNNEI. The CDR3 runs to 16 residues. Here the CDR3 DNA reads TGTGCCAGCAGTCCCATCGGGACAGGGGGGACCGGGGAGCTGTTTTTT. This encodes CASSPIGTGGTGELFF. The whole variable domain, remainder taken from reference TRBV2 and TRBJ2-2, is EPEVTQTPSHQVTQMGQEVILRCVPISNHLYFYWYRQILGQKVEFLVSFYNNEISEKSEIFDDQFSVERPDGSNFTLKIRSTKLEDSAMYFCASSPIGTGGTGELFFGEGSRLTVL.

The chain links TRBV7-9 to TRBJ1-1; D is unclear. CDR3 size: 14 residues. The germline V gene has CDR1 SEHNR and CDR2 FQNEAQ (reference sequence). Trimming pared 3 bases from V and 2 bases from J, leaving 10 bases between. The CDR3 region is CASSFFSTNTEAFF. The CDR3 nucleotides read TGTGCCAGCAGCTTTTTTAGCACCAACACTGAAGCTTTCTTT.

This chain joins TRBV12-3 or TRBV12-4 and TRBJ2-3; TRBD2 might be the D (5 bases). CDR3 length: 12 residues. Trimming took off 7 bases at V and 5 bases at J, with 10 bases between the two ends. This chain's CDR3 is CASTREGDTQYF. CDR3 DNA: TGTGCCAGCACCAGAGAGGGAGATACGCAGTATTTT.

V usage is TRBV24-1 and J usage is TRBJ1-3; D is possibly TRBD1 (6 bases). Trimming cost V 9 bases and J 4 bases, with 9 bases left between them. CDR1 is KGHDR, CDR2 SFDVKD, per germline. The CDR3 spans 12 residues. The CDR3 bases are TGTGCCACCCGGACAGAAGGAAACACCATATATTTT. Translation gives CATRTEGNTIYF.

The CDR3: CATSRATSPSGEKLFF. In nucleotides, the CDR3 is TGTGCCACCAGCAGGGCCACTAGTCCCTCTGGGGAAAAACTGTTTTTT. This chain joins TRBV15 and TRBJ1-4; no clear D gene. CDR1 and CDR2 (germline): LNHNV, YYDKDF (reference sequence). V shed 3 bases and J shed 8 bases, with 19 bases lying between them. This CDR3 region has 16 residues.

This clone was recorded once. The chain carries TRBV27 and TRBJ1-2, with 7 bases aligning to TRBD1. The CDR3 has 12 amino acids. CDR1 and CDR2 (germline): MNHEY, SMNVEV (reference sequence). The ends lost 11 bases at V and 2 bases at J; junction bases unmatched: 5. The CDR3 DNA sequence: TGTGCCTCCAGGGACAGAAACTATGGCTACACCTTC. Its protein is CASRDRNYGYTF.

The V gene is TRBV11-3, the J gene TRBJ1-1, with D maybe TRBD1 (5 bases). The CDR3 loop spans 16 amino acids. Per the germline V gene, CDR1 is SGHNT and CDR2 is YENEEA. V was pared by 6 bases and J by 4 bases, with 21 bases between. The CDR3: CASRSTRTGLGTEAFF. CDR3 in DNA: TGTGCCAGCAGGAGTACAAGAACGGGACTCGGCACTGAAGCTTTCTTT.

The chain joins TRBV24-1 to TRBJ2-1; a weak D match, TRBD2 (5 bases). V was pared by 1 base and J by 8 bases, with 8 bases between. The CDR3 loop spans 13 amino acids. Looked up from germline, CDR1 is KGHDR and CDR2 is SFDVKD. As DNA, the CDR3 is TGTGCCACCAGTGATTTTCGGGGAGATGAGCAGTTCTTC. Translating gives CATSDFRGDEQFF.

The V and J genes are TRBV25-1 and TRBJ1-2; perhaps TRBD1 as D (6 bases). The V end was cut by 6 bases, the J end by 8 bases, with 22 bases between. This CDR3 has 15 residues. Germline assignment: CDR1 MGHDK and CDR2 SYGVNS. In nucleotides, the CDR3 is TGTGCCAGCAGATCCGACAGGCCCAGTAGTCGCGGCTACACCTTC. This encodes CASRSDRPSSRGYTF.

This chain's CDR3 is CASSIGTGGTFF. DNA for the CDR3: TGTGCCAGCAGTATAGGGACAGGGGGAACTTTCTTT. The rearrangement joins TRBV12-3 or TRBV12-4 to TRBJ1-1; 11 positions agree with TRBD1. Trimming removed 5 bases from V and 12 bases from J; junction bases left unmatched: 5. The CDR3 is 12 amino acids.

The chain has TRBV5-1 and TRBJ2-1; TRBD2 aligns across 9 bases. The CDR3 length is 16 residues. Germline CDR1 and CDR2: SGHRS and YFSETQ. V was clipped by 4 bases and J by 3 bases; unmatched bases: 8. The CDR3 region is CASSVPGGGVYNEQFF. The CDR3 DNA reads as TGCGCCAGCAGCGTCCCGGGCGGGGGGGTCTACAATGAGCAGTTCTTC.